This is a list of T cell receptor beta chains from one sample in a study of blood T cells in healthy people across ages. TCRdb recomputed calls from the 5' RACE reads with MiXCR, one row per CDR3 protein. The data contain about 670,000 distinct CDR3 sequences, around 38% of them singletons. Sequences were obtained from blood. The receptors were sampled from a man older than 75 in good health. Each CDR3 is given with its conserved first and last residue. A D gene is named only where the DNA matches it firmly. Some rows have no size entry. The others give once, few or many, or a class for an expanded clone.

many TRBJ2-5 13 TRBV11-2 - CASSLPSQETQYF TGTGCCAGCAGCTTACCTTCCCAAGAGACCCAGTACTTC
few TRBJ2-3 15 TRBV4-1 - CASSPLVSGTDTQYF TGCGCCAGCAGCCCCCTGGTTAGCGGCACAGATACGCAGTATTTT
few TRBJ2-3 15 TRBV7-6 - CASSLLTRGADTQYF TGTGCCAGCAGCTTACTGACAAGAGGAGCGGATACGCAGTATTTT
- TRBJ1-1 15 TRBV7-9 - CASSLSDRVNTEAFF TGTGCCAGCAGCTTATCAGACAGAGTGAACACTGAAGCTTTCTTT
many TRBJ2-3 14 TRBV29-1 TRBD2 CSVSGLAGVDTQYF TGCAGCGTTTCCGGACTAGCGGGAGTTGATACGCAGTATTTT
- TRBJ2-5 13 TRBV9 - CASSVGGKNEQYF TGTGCCAGCAGCGTAGGCGGAAAAAATGAGCAGTACTTC
- TRBJ2-3 16 TRBV4-2 - CASSQDDQPSTDTQYF TGTGCCAGCAGCCAAGATGATCAGCCCAGCACAGATACGCAGTATTTT
- TRBJ2-7 12 TRBV20-1 - CSAHDGAYEQYF TGCAGTGCTCACGACGGGGCCTACGAGCAGTACTTC
- TRBJ2-2 15 TRBV11-3 - CASSQEGVNTGELFF TGTGCCAGCAGCCAAGAGGGGGTGAACACCGGGGAGCTGTTTTTT
few TRBJ2-7 14 TRBV6-6 - CASSYEAGIYEQYF TGTGCCAGCAGTTATGAGGCGGGAATCTACGAGCAGTACTTC
many TRBJ2-3 15 TRBV7-3 TRBD2 CASSPTGLAPDTQYF TGTGCCAGCAGCCCTACGGGACTAGCCCCAGATACGCAGTATTTT
many TRBJ2-5 17 TRBV3-1 TRBD1 CASSTRTGGLFQETQYF TGTGCCAGCAGCACCCGGACAGGGGGTCTCTTCCAAGAGACCCAGTACTTC
- TRBJ2-1 14 TRBV6-2/TRBV6-3 TRBD2 CASIAAGGPSEQFF TGTGCCAGCATCGCAGCGGGGGGGCCCAGTGAGCAGTTCTTC
- TRBJ2-1 16 TRBV29-1 TRBD2 CSVSGGFGDRLNEQFF TGCAGCGTTTCGGGGGGGTTTGGGGACCGGCTCAATGAGCAGTTCTTC
once TRBJ2-2 16 TRBV13 TRBD2 CASSPRTGGLGGELFF TGTGCCAGCAGCCCAAGGACGGGGGGGCTTGGCGGGGAGCTGTTTTTT
- TRBJ2-5 13 TRBV6-2/TRBV6-3 - CASGDGREETQYF TGTGCCAGCGGGGACGGGAGAGAAGAGACCCAGTACTTC
few TRBJ2-1 14 TRBV7-9 - CASSVQGSYNEQFF TGTGCCAGCAGCGTACAGGGTTCCTACAATGAGCAGTTCTTC
few TRBJ2-7 14 TRBV29-1 - CSVDWTGSGNEQYF TGCAGCGTTGACTGGACCGGGTCGGGCAACGAGCAGTACTTC
few TRBJ1-2 18 TRBV4-3 TRBD1 CASSQGLATATGGRGYTF TGCGCCAGCAGCCAAGGCCTCGCGACCGCGACAGGGGGCCGAGGCTACACCTTC
- TRBJ1-4 16 TRBV4-2 - CASSQASTATNEKLFF TGTGCCAGCAGCCAAGCCTCGACCGCAACTAATGAAAAACTGTTTTTT
- TRBJ1-6 16 TRBV6-5 - CASSYSSRAYNSPLHF TGTGCCAGCAGTTATTCCTCCAGAGCCTACAATTCACCCCTCCACTTT
- TRBJ2-2 16 TRBV4-2 TRBD1 CASSHRDRGSTGELFF TGTGCCAGCAGTCACCGGGACAGGGGGAGCACCGGGGAGCTGTTTTTT
- TRBJ1-2 14 TRBV20-1 - CSASRQGVYYGYTF TGCAGTGCTAGTCGGCAGGGCGTTTACTATGGCTACACCTTC
many TRBJ2-1 16 TRBV29-1 TRBD1 CSVEGRHRGPYNEQFF TGCAGCGTTGAGGGAAGACACAGGGGCCCCTACAATGAGCAGTTCTTC
few TRBJ2-3 15 TRBV5-1 TRBD1 CASSLVGGRTDTQYF TGCGCCAGCAGCTTGGTAGGGGGCCGCACAGATACGCAGTATTTT
- TRBJ2-7 15 TRBV7-2 - CASSLGLGSGYEQYF TGTGCCAGCAGCTTAGGGCTGGGTAGCGGCTACGAGCAGTACTTC
- TRBJ2-5 11 TRBV6-5 - CACSSSYEQHF TGTGCCTGCAGTTCGAGCTACGAGCAGCACTTC
- TRBJ1-4 14 TRBV20-1 TRBD1 CSAGPGQVEEKLFF TGCAGTGCTGGCCCGGGACAGGTCGAAGAAAAACTGTTTTTT
- TRBJ2-5 15 TRBV25-1 - CASSDYEDWSFTQYF TGTGCCAGCAGTGATTACGAAGACTGGTCTTTTACCCAGTACTTC
- TRBJ2-1 14 TRBV7-9 - CASGAGRSYNEQFF TGTGCCAGCGGGGCGGGGCGCTCCTACAATGAGCAGTTCTTC
- TRBJ2-3 15 TRBV6-5 TRBD2 CASSYGTSRSDTQYF TGTGCCAGCAGTTACGGGACTAGTAGATCGGATACGCAGTATTTT
- TRBJ2-3 18 TRBV7-2 TRBD2 CASSLGLSGRGGTDTQYF TGTGCCAGCAGCTTAGGCCTTAGCGGGAGAGGGGGCACAGATACGCAGTATTTT
- TRBJ2-1 14 TRBV5-1 TRBD2 CASRLADSYNEQFF TGCGCCAGCAGACTAGCGGACTCCTACAATGAGCAGTTCTTC
- TRBJ2-5 13 TRBV20-1 - CSAPRDIQEAQYF TGCAGTGCCCCCCGGGACATCCAAGAGGCCCAGTACTTC
- TRBJ1-4 15 TRBV5-5 TRBD1 CASSSTGVQNEKLFF TGTGCCAGCAGCTCCACAGGGGTTCAGAATGAAAAACTGTTTTTT
few TRBJ2-3 16 TRBV24-1 TRBD1 CATSDSRQGSMDTQYF TGTGCCACCAGTGACTCTAGACAGGGTTCGATGGATACGCAGTATTTT
- TRBJ2-1 14 TRBV7-9 - CASSLGTGWDEQFF TGTGCCAGCAGCCTTGGAACAGGGTGGGATGAGCAGTTCTTC
- TRBJ2-3 12 TRBV12-3/TRBV12-4 - CASSAAERTQYF TGTGCCAGCAGCGCCGCGGAGAGGACGCAGTATTTT
- TRBJ1-1 11 TRBV20-1 - CSKMWDTEAFF TGCAGTAAAATGTGGGACACTGAGGCTTTCTTT
- TRBJ2-7 16 TRBV28 TRBD1 CASTTGGAGGSYEQYF TGTGCCAGCACGACAGGGGGCGCAGGGGGTTCTTACGAGCAGTACTTC
- TRBJ2-1 16 TRBV7-2 - CASSLRGSNPTREQFF TGTGCCAGCAGCTTAAGAGGCAGTAATCCTACACGTGAGCAGTTCTTC
many TRBJ2-5 12 TRBV29-1 - CSVGRTEETQYF TGCAGCGTTGGTCGGACTGAGGAGACCCAGTACTTC
- TRBJ2-3 14 TRBV13 - CASGLRGGTDTQYF TGTGCCAGCGGCCTTCGAGGGGGCACAGATACGCAGTATTTT
- TRBJ2-1 16 TRBV5-1 TRBD1 CAGSTDPGTGANEQFF TGCGCCGGCAGCACCGACCCGGGGACAGGGGCCAATGAGCAGTTCTTC
few TRBJ2-7 22 TRBV6-2/TRBV6-3 TRBD2 CASSYLTSGRQRGLSSSYEQYF TGTGCCAGCAGTTACTTAACCTCGGGACGACAAAGGGGACTATCGAGTTCCTACGAGCAGTACTTC
- TRBJ2-2 16 TRBV14 TRBD1 CASSQRQGSNTGELFF TGTGCCAGCAGCCAGAGACAGGGCTCGAACACCGGGGAGCTGTTTTTT
- TRBJ2-7 16 TRBV30 - CAWRSRGSDSTYEQYF TGTGCCTGGAGGTCGAGAGGTAGCGACTCAACCTACGAGCAGTACTTC
once TRBJ1-1 16 TRBV20-1 - CSARGSAGVMNTEAFF TGCAGTGCTAGAGGCTCGGCCGGTGTTATGAACACTGAAGCTTTCTTT
- TRBJ2-1 13 TRBV20-1 - CSAPRQGLNEQFF TGCAGTGCCCCTCGGCAGGGCCTAAATGAGCAGTTCTTC
- TRBJ2-3 12 TRBV27 - CASTSPPDTQYF TGTGCCAGCACCTCTCCTCCAGATACGCAGTATTTT
few TRBJ1-2 17 TRBV20-1 TRBD1 CSARDQLTRTGRYGYTF TGCAGTGCTAGAGATCAATTGACCCGGACAGGCCGGTATGGCTACACCTTC